This TCR beta chain was recovered during a study of CD8+CD57+ T cells in acquired aplastic anemia. Study details: DNA recovered from sorted CD4+ and CD8+ cells had a mean of 3.2 ug. The study obtained 9 million to 11 million reads on average for CD4+ cells from healthy donors. General observations from the study: The study found no significant CD8+ Simpson's diversity difference between patients and controls. Patients had approximately 29 CD8+ CDR3 sequences in common with controls (the shared set).

To note about this clonotype: Its target is not known.

TCR beta VDJ and CDR3 profiles were obtained from a genomic DNA template. TCRdb reprocessed the reads via MiXCR and lists one record per CDR3 protein. The table lists 180,000 or so distinct CDR3 sequences, approximately 45% of them singletons. The CDR3 sequence is 14 residues long. V shed 3 bases and J shed 2 bases, with 10 bases lying between them. CDR1 is LNHDA, CDR2 SQIVND, per germline (reference sequence). Sequenced sample: sorted CD4+, CD8+, or CD8+CD57+ T cells (not recorded which) from PBMCs. This chain uses TRBV19 with TRBJ1-2; the D is unclear. The receptor comes from a human donor in good health. The DNA for the CDR3 is TGTGCCAGTAGTATGGGAGGGTTCAACTATGGCTACACCTTC. This sequence encodes CASSMGGFNYGYTF.